This paragraph reports one T cell receptor beta chain. The antigen is unknown. Total RNA, at least 6 micrograms per sample, was extracted from PBMCs. This sample stems from a study of blood T cells in healthy people across ages. Study results and caveats: Researchers judged that diversity estimates from one million T cells fell short of true values.

The use of a sample-barcoded 5' primer and a J-beta primer mix characterized a second PCR of 7 to 11 cycles. TCRdb processed the 5' RACE reads anew with MiXCR; each CDR3 protein has one entry. The table lists about 840,000 distinct CDR3 sequences, 25% to 30% of them singletons. CDR1 is SNHLY, CDR2 FYNNEI, per germline. The CDR3 has 15 residues. V lost 9 bases and J lost 3; bases outside the gene matches: 9. The same specimen was also included in a second study, on T cells of mothers and their children.

The receptor was derived from a woman in her 40s in good health. The specimen sequenced was blood. The V and J genes are TRBV2 and TRBJ2-3, with 10 positions matching TRBD1. The DNA for the CDR3 is TGTGCCAGTACAGGGGACAGGGGAGTAACAGATACGCAGTATTTT. Translation: CASTGDRGVTDTQYF.